This T cell receptor beta chain stems from a study of vaccination and CD4 T cells after COVID-19. Study context: Researchers treated cells with overlapping spike peptides taken from SARS-CoV-2, HCoV-NL63, HCoV-OC43 and HCoV-229E.

The Oncomine TCR Beta short-read assay sequenced DNA from cultured CD4+ T cells. TCRdb used MiXCR to reprocess the PCR reads, holding one entry per CDR3 protein. Among about 14,000 distinct CDR3 sequences, approximately 60% were seen once, and the ten largest hold over 12%. Findings of the study overall: From about 20 to 38, the median of SARS-CoV-2-reactive clonotypes rose without reaching significance.

Germline loops: CDR1 MNHEY, CDR2 SMNVEV (reference sequence). The length of the CDR3 is 14 residues. Trimming shortened V by 5 bases and J by 2 bases, and 11 bases separated the two germline ends. Treatment of the sample: approximately 11-day PBMC culture with coronavirus spike peptide pools or control peptides (ViraFEST assay). Each well held 2 million to 2.5 million PBMCs in IL-2 (about 9.6 IU/ml) medium with approximately 9.9 ug/ml peptide pools. With regard to this clonotype: The antigen is unknown.

This rearrangement joins TRBV27 to TRBJ2-3; the D gene is possibly TRBD1 (5 bases). The sample comprised CD4+ T cells from blood, cultured in vitro. This TCR was sampled from a human donor who had recovered from COVID-19. The CDR3 sequence is CASSPWGNTDTQYF. CDR3 DNA: TGTGCCAGCAGTCCCTGGGGCAACACAGATACGCAGTATTTT.